What follows are 3 T cell receptor beta chains derived from one specimen sequenced in a study of control samples from healthy donors and cancer patients. Libraries were prepared by immunoSEQ multiplex PCR; TCRdb keeps only in-frame clonotypes and omits some of them. The sample carries approximately 140,000 clones, roughly 93% recorded once. What was sequenced was blood. These receptors were collected from a man aged 18 to 30 in good health.

J is TRBJ1-5 and V is TRBV19, with D perhaps TRBD1 (5 bases). The CDR3 spans 12 residues. The V gene lost 5 bases and the J gene lost 9 bases, with 11 bases spanning the gap. The germline gives CDR1 LNHDA, CDR2 SQIVND (reference sequence). CDR3 in amino acids: CASSFQGAPQHF. The CDR3 nucleotides are TGTGCCAGTAGTTTTCAAGGGGCGCCCCAGCATTTT.

The chain joins TRBV19 to TRBJ1-4; D is perhaps TRBD1 (5 bases). Germline loops: CDR1 LNHDA, CDR2 SQIVND (reference sequence). The CDR3 extends over 12 amino acids. Deletions cut 2 bases from V and 8 bases from J, with 6 bases between. The CDR3 protein is CASSIRGEKLFF. The CDR3 DNA follows: TGTGCCAGTAGTATACGGGGGGAAAAACTGTTTTTT.

The chain employs TRBV12-5 and TRBJ1-2, with D unresolved. The CDR3 totals 13 residues. V gave up 2 bases and J gave up 7 bases, with 11 bases separating them. Germline V gene sequence: CDR1 LGHNT, CDR2 FRNRAP. Here the CDR3 DNA reads TGTGCTAGTGGTTTGCCAGGTGAGAGTGGCTACACCTTC. Translated: CASGLPGESGYTF.